This T cell receptor (beta chain) was sequenced in a study of blood T cell repertoires in COVID-19. This clone was seen just once. CDR3 length equals 12 residues. The germline V and J ends were trimmed by 3 bases and 9 bases, with 11 bases remaining between them. Germline loops: CDR1 SNHLY, CDR2 FYNNEI. As handled by the study authors: Reference gene primers were amplified, and this amplification served to estimate nucleated cell counts. The protocol was immunoSEQ multiplex PCR, while the TCRdb copy is restricted to in-frame clones and leaves out a portion. V, J and clone size derive from that table, while D and trimming were established from the DNA sequence. The sample has about 300,000 clones, roughly 90% seen once.

The receptor comes from a woman aged 25 to 39 with COVID-19, enrolled during active disease. Sequencing was done on a sample of peripheral blood. The rearrangement joins TRBV2 to TRBJ1-2; D is perhaps TRBD1 (6 bases). The CDR3 DNA is TGTGCCAGCAGTGACGGACAGAGGAGCTACACCTTC. It specifies CASSDGQRSYTF.